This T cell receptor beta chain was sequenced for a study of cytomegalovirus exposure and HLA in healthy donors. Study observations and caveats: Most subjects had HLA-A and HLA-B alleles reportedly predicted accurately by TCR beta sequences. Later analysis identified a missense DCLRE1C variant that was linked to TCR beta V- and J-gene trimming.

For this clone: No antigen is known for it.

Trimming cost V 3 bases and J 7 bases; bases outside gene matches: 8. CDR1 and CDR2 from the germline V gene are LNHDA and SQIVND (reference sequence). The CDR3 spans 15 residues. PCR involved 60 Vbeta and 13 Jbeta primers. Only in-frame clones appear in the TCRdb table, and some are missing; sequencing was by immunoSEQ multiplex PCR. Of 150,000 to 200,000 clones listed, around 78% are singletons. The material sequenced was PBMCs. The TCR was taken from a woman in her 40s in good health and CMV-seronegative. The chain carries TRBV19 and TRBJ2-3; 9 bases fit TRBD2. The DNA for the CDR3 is TGTGCCAGTAGTATCGGAGGGCTAGCGGGAAATACGCAGTATTTT. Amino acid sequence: CASSIGGLAGNTQYF.